This T cell receptor (beta chain) was documented in a study of T-cell memory formation after mild COVID-19 (dated by TCRdb to the early 2020s). Some background on the complete study: TCR sequence clusters from the two donors were found to be largely donor specific. In two donors, T-cell clones that expanded and contracted after mild COVID-19 were followed by sequencing TCRalpha and TCRbeta repertoires longitudinally. Two young, previously healthy adult volunteers, one female and one male, were included in the cohort. Paper-wide results and their limitations: Contracting CD4+ clones appeared mostly in the CM and EM memory subsets, whereas CD8+ clones were enriched in EMRA. Only a couple of mild cases were covered in the study, and larger cohorts including severe cases with pre-infection samples were considered necessary. SARS-CoV-2 specificity was not confirmed for the second-wave clones peaking on day 37. Some responding clones were detected in pre-infection memory, which suggested that pre-existing cross-reactive memory T cells had joined the SARS-CoV-2 response. Balanced CD4/CD8 phenotypes were observed for clones contracting from day 15 to 85, whereas a bias towards CD4+ was observed for a second wave of clones expanding from day 15 to 37.

According to the germline V gene (reference sequence), CDR1 reads DFQATT and CDR2 reads SNEGSKA. Taken from cysteine to phenylalanine, the CDR3 has 14 residues. Just the 42-base CDR3 DNA is kept, in frame starting at base 1. Trimming costs V 8 bases and J 1 base, and their ends lie 14 bases apart. The instrument was an Illumina NovaSeq 6000. Using 5'RACE with constant-segment primers, TCRalpha and TCRbeta cDNA libraries were constructed, with sample barcodes and unique molecular identifiers added in the process. RNA was extracted from every sample with Trizol reagent. Libraries were amplified in two PCR steps, with a second sample barcode and Illumina TruSeq adapters added in the second step. Sequencing of libraries was performed on an Illumina NovaSeq with 2 x 150 bp paired-end reads. In the paper's pipeline: Reads were demultiplexed and collapsed into UMI-guided consensus sequences with migec v1.2.7. Using mixcr v2.1.11, UMI consensuses were aligned to TRA and TRB V and J templates and then assembled into clonotypes. A clonotype was counted as expanded or contracted only when both edgeR and NoisET called the clonotype significant, with the noise models trained on biological replicates. For edgeR calls, the thresholds were a false discovery rate-adjusted p below 0.01 and a log2 fold-change of 1. As an exploratory analysis of dynamics, PCA with hierarchical clustering was applied to max-normalized trajectories of the 1000 most abundant clonotypes. Each responding clone was given a CD4 or CD8 phenotype based on the CD4+ and CD8+ repertoires, which had been sequenced separately. In-frame beta chains were kept once TCRdb had trimmed the public reads at Q25 with fastp and called clones with MiXCR. Here each entry gathers all rows of one CDR3 protein and keeps the most common genes and DNA. These V and J calls derive from TCRdb rather than the authors' analysis. Here the sample has 140,000 or so distinct CDR3 sequences; 6% to 6.5% occur a single time. Clones ranked in the top ten supply around 1.9% of the sample.

Ficoll-Paque density gradient centrifugation was the method used to isolate PBMCs. This clonotype was counted a few times. It has no known antigen specificity. No base qualities exist here, and no much larger clone lies one base off it. Specimen: PBMCs or a T cell subset sorted from them (not recorded which). This sequence originates from an adult woman who had mild COVID-19 (a few samples of this study predate the infection). The sample titles of this study are shuffled in the database, so cell type and time point are left out; the donor was told from shared clones. This chain joins TRBV20-1 to TRBJ2-2; the D segment cannot be called with confidence. The DNA sequence reads TGCAGTCCCTTCGACGCAGGGAACACCGGGGAGCTGTTTTTT. Its protein reads: CSPFDAGNTGELFF.